This T cell receptor beta chain came from a study of Graves' ophthalmopathy and Graves' hyperthyroidism (dated by TCRdb to 2016 to 2019). Concerning the study at large: Peripheral blood was collected at initial diagnosis, before any treatment. To explore V-J signatures that separate ophthalmopathy from hyperthyroidism, a discovery set of approximately 100 patients was enrolled, consisting of about 41 with ophthalmopathy and about 60 with stable hyperthyroidism. In roughly 6 hyperthyroidism patients, T-cell repertoires of thyroid tissue and blood were compared. Following sampling, methimazole starting at 30 mg daily was administered to hyperthyroidism patients, and high-dose intravenous methylprednisolone was administered to ophthalmopathy patients. The study used signatures of the TCR beta repertoire to tell Graves' ophthalmopathy apart from Graves' hyperthyroidism and to predict which patients would progress to ophthalmopathy. For training and testing, the 110 or so patients in the discovery cohort were randomly divided in a 7:3 ratio. An independent validation cohort was composed of about 20 hyperthyroidism patients and around 15 patients who later progressed from hyperthyroidism to ophthalmopathy. In total, approximately 130 blood samples were TCR-sequenced: fewer than 50 ophthalmopathy, approximately 80 hyperthyroidism and about 17 hyperthyroidism-to-ophthalmopathy patients. Study-wide findings and limitations: No statistical method was used to set the sample size in advance, and the investigators knew which group each participant was assigned to. In cross-validation, the 13-signature model distinguished ophthalmopathy from stable hyperthyroidism with about 90% sensitivity and 81% to 82% specificity, while in the test set the corresponding values were about 80% and 75%. In validation, the model predicted ophthalmopathy progression with over 60% sensitivity and 72.22% specificity; about a dozen predicted patients were CT-confirmed with GO in a median of approximately six months. Most of the expanded thyroid clonotypes with a frequency above 0.001 were also detected in blood, and it was suggested that the thyroid immune response may be reflected by blood repertoires.

The cysteine opens and the phenylalanine closes a CDR3 of 18 amino acids. Kept here is only the CDR3 DNA, which spans 54 bases and is read in frame from base 1. V is trimmed back by 5 bases and J by 2 bases, and the junction contains 13 bases that no gene match accounts for. For repertoire sequencing, the TCR beta CDR3 regions were amplified from RNA transcripts. A first-round RT-PCR used HTBI primers with the Qiagen OneStep RT-PCR kit, followed by a second-round multiplex PCR, size selection and purification. Sequencing of the libraries was carried out on an Illumina HiSeq2000 in paired-end mode with 100 bp reads. In the paper's pipeline: SOAPnuke was used to process the reads, throwing out any read that had adapters, had uncalled bases, had a mean Phred below 15, or lacked an exact constant-primer or identifier match. COPE v1.2.5 was used to merge high-quality paired reads. Clonotypes were defined as unique nucleotide sequences and were aligned to IMGT TRB V, D and J references using MiTCR v1.1. The analysis was limited to V-J combinations with a frequency above 0.0001, which together covered over 99% of the repertoires. A TCR clonal expansion and chaos score per V-J combination was defined as the ratio of F50 clonal expansion to chaos observed in the TCRdist matrix. Welch's t-statistics and random forest were used to narrow the features down to 10 to 15 V-J combinations, which were then fed into a naive Bayes classifier. The similarity between thyroid and blood repertoires was quantified using the Morisita-Horn index. The public sequencing data were trimmed at Q25 with fastp and processed into clonotypes with MiXCR by TCRdb, which kept only in-frame beta chains. Rows matching on CDR3 protein sequence are summarized as one entry with the most common DNA and genes. The V and J calls, along with clone size, are taken from TCRdb and not from the paper's own processing. In all, the sample holds 350,000 to 400,000 distinct CDR3 sequences, and around 17% of those were seen once. Together, the top ten hold about 1.6% of the sample.

This clonotype came up many times. Its cognate antigen has yet to be identified. There are no base qualities to consult, and no much larger clone falls within one base. The ophthalmopathy patients had moderately to severely active disease, with a Clinical Activity Score of 3 or higher, a NOSPECS grade of 4 or higher, and a disease duration of less than 3 months. Patients with other autoimmune diseases, uncontrolled infections, pregnancy or lactation were excluded. Clinical symptoms, serum thyroxine, TRAb, thyroid ultrasound and orbital computed tomography were used for diagnosis. PBMCs were isolated from more than 9 ml of fresh peripheral blood by Ficoll-Paque density gradient centrifugation. Trizol reagent was used to extract the total RNA, and its quality was then checked on an Agilent 2100 Bioanalyzer.

Sequenced material: peripheral blood. The sequence links TRBV12-3 or TRBV12-4 to TRBJ1-1; the junction holds 11 bases that match TRBD1. The source of this sequence is a woman younger than 35 with Graves' ophthalmopathy. Donor details come from another sample of the same person, matched by shared clones. The bases are TGTGCCAGCAGTCCAATTCCGGGACAGGGGGTCGGAAACACTGAAGCTTTCTTT. It specifies CASSPIPGQGVGNTEAFF.